This TCR beta chain emerged from a study of blood T cell repertoires in COVID-19. The assay was immunoSEQ multiplex PCR, and TCRdb's table has in-frame clones only and misses some. The sample yields roughly 43,000 clones, roughly 87% seen once. The sequence came from a man between 60 and 70 years old with active COVID-19. The specimen sequenced was peripheral blood.

The CDR3 DNA reads TGCAGTGCTGGGAGCTATACCGAGCAGTACTTC. Amino acid sequence: CSAGSYTEQYF. The chain recombines TRBV20-1 with TRBJ2-7, with D perhaps TRBD2 (5 bases). V lost 5 bases, J lost 6 bases, and 11 bases lay in between. The germline V gene has CDR1 DFQATT and CDR2 SNEGSKA (reference sequence). CDR3 length: 11 residues.